One and the same sample provided the 18 T cell receptor beta chains below, sequenced in a study of identical twins. Each CDR3 protein is one row after TCRdb ran MiXCR on the 5' RACE reads. The sample lists roughly 1,500,000 distinct CDR3 sequences, less than 40% seen once, with about 0.25% in the top ten. Sample: cord blood. Every receptor here comes from a newborn girl in good health.

This clonotype was detected only a few times. This chain connects TRBV24-1 to TRBJ1-2; 7 nucleotides align to TRBD1. CDR1 KGHDR and CDR2 SFDVKD come from the germline V gene. Trimming at V came to 10 bases and at J to 4 bases, leaving 8 bases not matched to a gene. The CDR3 extends over 13 amino acids. CDR3 nucleotides: TGTGCCACTGAAGGCGCAGGGGGCTATGGCTACACCTTC. Protein product: CATEGAGGYGYTF.

This clonotype was found many times. The genes are TRBV2 and TRBJ2-2; D is perhaps TRBD1 (6 bases). The V end lost 6 bases, the J end lost 2 bases, and 10 bases lay between the germline ends. The V gene's germline CDR1 is SNHLY and CDR2 FYNNEI. This CDR3 has 14 amino acids. The DNA of the CDR3 is TGTGCCAGCAGGCCGACAGGAAACACCGGGGAGCTGTTTTTT. This encodes CASRPTGNTGELFF.

This clonotype was seen a handful of times. The CDR3 region is CSASRGRLGNEQFF. The CDR3 region has the DNA TGCAGTGCTAGCAGGGGGCGCTTGGGCAATGAGCAGTTCTTC. This rearrangement joins TRBV20-1 to TRBJ2-1; TRBD1 matches at 8 bases. Germline values: CDR1 DFQATT, CDR2 SNEGSKA (reference sequence). V gave up 3 bases and J gave up 6 bases; unmatched junction bases: 7. This CDR3 is built from 14 residues.

A few counts support this clonotype. The chain recombines TRBV2 with TRBJ1-2; perhaps TRBD1 as D (5 bases). Trimming took off 6 bases at V and 4 bases at J, with 12 bases between the two ends. Germline V gene data show CDR1 as SNHLY and CDR2 as FYNNEI. This CDR3 is built from 13 residues. This CDR3 reads CASRGETGYGYTF. The CDR3 DNA reads as TGTGCCAGCAGAGGGGAAACGGGCTATGGCTACACCTTC.

The chain uses TRBV2 and TRBJ2-5; D uncertain. Trimming shortened V by 7 bases and J by 11 bases, and 17 bases separated the two germline ends. This CDR3 is built from 12 residues. Germline-derived CDR1 and CDR2 are SNHLY and FYNNEI. CDR3 residues: CASISAYNEQYF. The CDR3 DNA is TGTGCCAGCATAAGCGCTTACAATGAGCAGTACTTC. The whole variable domain, filled in from reference TRBV2 and TRBJ2-5, reads EPEVTQTPSHQVTQMGQEVILRCVPISNHLYFYWYRQILGQKVEFLVSFYNNEISEKSEIFDDQFSVERPDGSNFTLKIRSTKLEDSAMYFCASISAYNEQYFGPGTRLLVL.

The chain carries TRBV6-6 and TRBJ2-3, with 8 positions matching TRBD2. With 2 bases clipped from V and 6 bases from J, the junction kept 7 bases outside the gene matches. CDR3 size: 15 residues. Per germline, CDR1 MNHNY and CDR2 SVGAGI (reference sequence). The CDR3 here is CASSYEGLAGDTQYF. CDR3 sequence (DNA): TGTGCCAGCAGTTACGAGGGGCTAGCGGGTGATACGCAGTATTTT.

In its sample, this clonotype was seen a few times. J is TRBJ2-1 and V is TRBV2; TRBD2 might be the D (6 bases). The germline V gene has CDR1 SNHLY and CDR2 FYNNEI. This CDR3 spans 13 amino acids. The V end lost 10 bases, the J end lost 0 bases, and 10 bases lay between the germline ends. In nucleotides, the CDR3 is TGTGCCACTCGGGGGAGCTCCTACAATGAGCAGTTCTTC. This sequence encodes CATRGSSYNEQFF.

This clonotype has only a few counts. The chain couples TRBV9 to TRBJ2-1; 10 bases map to TRBD1. V gave up 0 bases and J gave up 3 bases; unmatched junction bases: 6. Germline V lookup: CDR1 SGDLS, CDR2 YYNGEE. This CDR3 comprises 17 residues. The CDR3 DNA follows: TGTGCCAGCAGCGTAGCTGAGTGGACAGGGGGCTACAATGAGCAGTTCTTC. Its translation: CASSVAEWTGGYNEQFF.

The V gene is TRBV6-6, the J gene TRBJ1-1, with TRBD1 as a possible D gene (5 bases). The CDR3 has 16 amino acids. Germline V gene data show CDR1 as MNHNY and CDR2 as SVGAGI (reference sequence). V lost 0 bases and J 1 base, leaving 12 bases between the germline ends. CDR3: CASSYSAGVPNTEAFF. CDR3 coding DNA: TGTGCCAGCAGTTACTCGGCGGGGGTACCGAACACTGAAGCTTTCTTT.

V usage is TRBV3-1 and J usage is TRBJ2-1, with D uncertain. With 1 base removed from V and 9 bases from J, the gap between germline ends came to 10 bases. CDR3 size: 13 residues. CDR1 and CDR2 (germline): LGHDT, YNNKEL (reference sequence). CDR3 amino acids: CASSQASFTEQFF. The CDR3 DNA is TGTGCCAGCAGCCAAGCCTCTTTCACTGAGCAGTTCTTC.

This clonotype was detected many times. The V gene is TRBV10-3, the J gene TRBJ2-4; 7 bases are shared with TRBD1. Per the germline V gene, CDR1 is ENHRY and CDR2 is SYGVKD. The CDR3 has 13 amino acids. J gave up 13 bases and V 0 bases, and 6 bases lay outside the gene matches. The CDR3 DNA is TGTGCCATCAGTGAGTCGACAGGGAGAGAGCAGTACTTC. Translated, it gives CAISESTGREQYF.

J is TRBJ1-5 and V is TRBV20-1; D unclear. Trimming left V 5 bases short and J 4 bases short, with 6 bases between. CDR3 length equals 11 residues. Per germline, CDR1 DFQATT and CDR2 SNEGSKA (reference sequence). CDR3 in amino acids: CSAGKNQPQHF. The CDR3 DNA sequence: TGCAGTGCTGGTAAAAATCAGCCCCAGCATTTT.

This clonotype appeared a few times. The chain combines TRBV10-3 with TRBJ2-1; D is possibly TRBD2 (5 bases). V was shortened by 6 bases and J by 10 bases, with 16 bases between the two germline ends. Germline CDR1 is ENHRY and CDR2 is SYGVKD. The length of the CDR3 is 13 residues. DNA for the CDR3: TGTGCCATCAGCGCAGCCACGGGATGGGAGCAGTTCTTC. It encodes CAISAATGWEQFF.

In DNA form, the CDR3 reads TGTGCCAGCAGTCACGCCAGGGACCTAGCGGCTGGCTCCTACGAGCAGTACTTC. Amino acids: CASSHARDLAAGSYEQYF. V usage is TRBV2 and J usage is TRBJ2-7, with 7 bases identical to TRBD2. V gave up 5 bases and J gave up 0 bases; unmatched junction bases: 16. The CDR3 totals 18 residues. Germline V lookup: CDR1 SNHLY, CDR2 FYNNEI.

V usage is TRBV18 and J usage is TRBJ2-1; D is possibly TRBD1 (5 bases). The ends were cut back, 1 base at V and 13 bases at J, with 26 bases in the middle. The CDR3 runs 17 residues. The germline V gene encodes CDR1 KGHSH and CDR2 LQKENI. CDR3 amino acids: CASSPLPKGPWQETQFF. Written as DNA, the CDR3 is TGTGCCAGCTCACCACTGCCGAAGGGGCCCTGGCAAGAGACCCAGTTCTTC.

The CDR3, as DNA: TGCAGTGTCGTCCGTAGCAATCAGCCCCAGCATTTT. This translates into CSVVRSNQPQHF. V is TRBV20-1 and J is TRBJ1-5; D unresolved. The V gene lost 7 bases and the J gene lost 0 bases, with 7 bases spanning the gap. This CDR3 has 12 amino acids. CDR1 and CDR2 (germline): DFQATT, SNEGSKA (reference sequence).

In its sample, this clonotype was seen a few times. The gene calls are TRBV6-2 or TRBV6-3 and TRBJ1-5; D is ambiguous. Looked up from germline, CDR1 is MNHEY and CDR2 is SVGEGT. V dropped 3 bases and J dropped 1 base, with 10 bases sitting between them. The CDR3 is 15 residues long. CDR3 bases: TGTGCCAGCAGTTATTGGGGTGGCAGCAATCAGCCCCAGCATTTT. Protein sequence: CASSYWGGSNQPQHF.

This clonotype was observed a handful of times. This sequence joins TRBV12-3 or TRBV12-4 and TRBJ2-7; no clear D. The V end lost 3 bases, the J end lost 2 bases, and 8 bases lay between the germline ends. This CDR3 comprises 13 residues. The CDR3 DNA follows: TGTGCCAGCAGTTTGGGTTATACCTACGAGCAGTACTTC. Translation: CASSLGYTYEQYF.